These 9 T cell receptor beta chains share one sample of origin, sequenced in a study of breast tumors, draining lymph nodes, adjacent tissues. Breast cancer patients provided tissue from their axillary draining lymph nodes. TCRdb fed the multiplex PCR reads into MiXCR, producing one record per CDR3 protein. The sample shows 270,000 or so distinct CDR3 sequences, 30% of them seen only once. The sample consisted of axillary lymph node tissue. Receptors were obtained from a female donor with breast cancer. Some clones in this sample may be carry-over from other donors' samples.

Concerning this clonotype itself: A clone one base away is much larger, so this may be a read error. V usage is TRBV2 and J usage is TRBJ2-1, with a weak D call TRBD2 (6 bases). The CDR3 is 15 residues long. Germline values: CDR1 SNHLY, CDR2 FYNNEI. As DNA, the CDR3 is TGTGCCAGCAGCATTACCGGGACTTTATACAATGAGCGGTTCTTC. The encoded protein is CASSITGTLYNERFF.

This chain joins TRBV5-4 and TRBJ2-5, with 8 bases aligning to TRBD2. CDR1 and CDR2 from the germline V gene are SGHNT and YYREEE (reference sequence). CDR3 length: 16 residues. The J segment lost 5 bases and the V segment lost 0 bases, leaving 9 bases of the junction unmatched. The CDR3 sequence: CASSLAGRAGGETQYF. The DNA of the CDR3 is TGTGCCAGCAGCTTGGCTGGGCGGGCGGGAGGCGAGACCCAGTACTTC.

V is TRBV7-9 and J is TRBJ2-5; TRBD2 aligns across 11 bases. Trimming removed 6 bases from V and 4 bases from J; junction bases left unmatched: 13. The CDR3 consists of 17 residues. Germline V gene sequence: CDR1 SEHNR, CDR2 FQNEAQ (reference sequence). The CDR3 DNA reads TGTGCCAGCAGTCCCGGGCTTAGCGGGAGGGCCCGAGAGACCCAGTACTTC. This translates into CASSPGLSGRARETQYF.

This chain uses TRBV7-6 with TRBJ2-5; 14 bases fit TRBD2. The junction had 8 bases not matched to a gene; V was cut back by 6 bases and J by 5 bases. The germline CDR1 and CDR2 sequences are SGHVS and FNYEAQ. The CDR3 is 16 amino acids. For the CDR3, the DNA is TGTGCCAGCAGACCCGGGACTAGCGGGAGTGGCGAGACCCAGTACTTC. Protein sequence: CASRPGTSGSGETQYF.

As concerns this clonotype: This may be a read error: a much more frequent sequence differs by one nucleotide. No conserved phenylalanine or tryptophan is present at the end of the CDR3, so a read error is the likely explanation. The chain links TRBV7-9 to TRBJ2-1; D is unresolved. The length of the CDR3 is 14 residues. Germline V lookup: CDR1 SEHNR, CDR2 FQNEAQ (reference sequence). The germline V and J ends were trimmed by 4 bases and 4 bases, with 11 bases remaining between them. CDR3 DNA: TGTGCCAGCAGCTCCCGGAGTAAATACAATGAGCAGTTCCTC. Translated, it gives CASSSRSKYNEQFL.

This clonotype was detected many times. The rearrangement uses TRBV2 and TRBJ2-2; weak D call: TRBD1 (6 bases). Germline V gene lookup returns CDR1 SNHLY and CDR2 FYNNEI. Trimming cost V 6 bases and J 7 bases, with 15 bases left between them. The CDR3 consists of 14 residues. The CDR3 bases are TGTGCCAGCAGGTCCAGCACAGGGTTCGGGGAGCTGTTTTTT. Protein sequence: CASRSSTGFGELFF.

This clonotype has a count of ten or more. The rearrangement joins TRBV19 to TRBJ2-3, with 13 bases identical to TRBD2. Germline CDR1 LNHDA, CDR2 SQIVND (reference sequence). Germline trimming cut 4 bases from V and 5 bases from J; bases unmatched to any gene: 12. The CDR3 is made up of 18 amino acids. The CDR3 here is CASSTHWTSGREGDTQYF. CDR3 coding DNA: TGTGCCAGTAGTACCCATTGGACTAGCGGGAGAGAGGGAGATACGCAGTATTTT.

This clonotype was seen many times. This sequence joins TRBV7-9 and TRBJ2-1; possibly TRBD2 for D (5 bases). Trimming left V 5 bases short and J 9 bases short, with 11 bases between. The CDR3 sequence is 12 residues long. Germline V gene data show CDR1 as SEHNR and CDR2 as FQNEAQ (reference sequence). The DNA for the CDR3 is TGTGCCAGCAGCCGGACTCGCACTGAGCAGTTCTTC. This translates into CASSRTRTEQFF.

About this clonotype: Being one base from a much bigger clone, this may be a read error. The rearrangement joins TRBV13 to TRBJ2-1; 13 bases are a match to TRBD2. The J segment lost 7 bases and the V segment lost 7 bases, leaving 10 bases of the junction unmatched. Germline lookup yields CDR1 PRHDT and CDR2 FYEKMQ (reference sequence). The CDR3 has 16 amino acids. Written as DNA, the CDR3 is TGTGCCAGCAACTCTAGGACTAGCGGGAGTGAGAATGAGCAGTTCTTC. This codes for CASNSRTSGSENEQFF. Full variable domain (missing parts from reference TRBV13 and TRBJ2-1): AAGVIQSPRHLIKEKRETATLKCYPIPRHDTVYWYQQGPGQDPQFLISFYEKMQSDKGSIPDRFSAQQFSDYHSELNMSSLELGDSALYFCASNSRTSGSENEQFFGPGTRLTVL.